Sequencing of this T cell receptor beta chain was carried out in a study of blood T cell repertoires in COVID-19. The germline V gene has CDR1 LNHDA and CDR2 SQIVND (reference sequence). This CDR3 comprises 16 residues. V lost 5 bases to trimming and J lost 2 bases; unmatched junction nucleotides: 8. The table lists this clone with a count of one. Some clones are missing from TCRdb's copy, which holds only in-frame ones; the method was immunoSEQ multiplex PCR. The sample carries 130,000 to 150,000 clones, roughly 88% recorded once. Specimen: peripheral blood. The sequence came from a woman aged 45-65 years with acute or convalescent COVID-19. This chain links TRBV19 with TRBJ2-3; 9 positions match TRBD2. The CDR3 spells CASSLLAGDITDTQYF. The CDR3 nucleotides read TGTGCCAGTAGTTTATTAGCGGGGGATATCACAGATACGCAGTATTTT. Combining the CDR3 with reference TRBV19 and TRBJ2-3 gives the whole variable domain DGGITQSPKYLFRKEGQNVTLSCEQNLNHDAMYWYRQDPGQGLRLIYYSQIVNDFQKGDIAEGYSVSREKKESFPLTVTSAQKNPTAFYLCASSLLAGDITDTQYFGPGTRLTVL.